The sample holds many counts of the clone carrying this T cell receptor beta chain. Antigen specificity is unknown. The CDR3 spans 14 residues. V was pared by 1 base and J by 4 bases, with 10 bases between. This sample is part of a study of T cells in Graves' hyperthyroidism and ophthalmopathy. Study-wide points: A 13 V-J signature model discriminated ophthalmopathy versus stable hyperthyroidism.

The CDR3 regions of TCR beta were amplified from RNA transcripts. In the first-round RT-PCR of the TCR CDR3, the HTBI primer set was used. MiXCR, run by TCRdb on the multiplex PCR reads, gives a single entry per CDR3 protein. Among approximately 400,000 distinct CDR3 sequences listed, approximately 13% were seen once. The chain uses TRBV12-3 or TRBV12-4 and TRBJ1-2, with D possibly matching TRBD1 (5 bases). This TCR was sampled from a man aged 25 to 45 with Graves' hyperthyroidism that later progressed to Graves' ophthalmopathy. Sequencing input: blood. The CDR3 coding sequence is TGTGCCAGCAGTTTAGGACAGAGCCCCTATGGCTACACCTTC. It is translated as CASSLGQSPYGYTF.